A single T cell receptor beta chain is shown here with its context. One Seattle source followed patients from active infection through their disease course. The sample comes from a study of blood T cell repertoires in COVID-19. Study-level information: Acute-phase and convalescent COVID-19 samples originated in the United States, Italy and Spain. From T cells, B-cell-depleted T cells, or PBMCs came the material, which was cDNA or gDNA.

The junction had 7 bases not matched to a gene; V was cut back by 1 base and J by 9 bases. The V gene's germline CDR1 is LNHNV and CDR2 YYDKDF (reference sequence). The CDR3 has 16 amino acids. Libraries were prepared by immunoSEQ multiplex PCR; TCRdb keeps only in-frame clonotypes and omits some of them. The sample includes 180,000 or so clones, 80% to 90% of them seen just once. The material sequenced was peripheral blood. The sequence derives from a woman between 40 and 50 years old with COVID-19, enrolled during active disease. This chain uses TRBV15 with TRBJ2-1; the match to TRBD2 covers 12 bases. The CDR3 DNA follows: TGTGCCACCAGCAGAGGGACTAGCGGGGAGGGTAGTGAGCAGTTCTTC. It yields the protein CATSRGTSGEGSEQFF.